This entry concerns a single T cell receptor beta chain. The CDR3 runs to 12 residues. Germline V lookup: CDR1 MGHDK, CDR2 SYGVNS. Trimming cost V 3 bases and J 8 bases, with 10 bases left between them. Participants came from some 23 US areas, aged about 18 to 100 years. Recovered status in Cohort 3 required two negative PCRs, clearance, or symptom resolution. Data came from immunoSEQ multiplex PCR; TCRdb stores just in-frame clones and leaves some out. Among approximately 200,000 clones listed, roughly 85% were seen once. These data belong to a study of blood T cell repertoires in COVID-19. Study-level background: T cells, B-cell-depleted T cells, or PBMCs supplied cDNA or gDNA.

The clonotype comes from a man aged 35-49 years who had recovered from COVID-19. The chain is built from TRBV25-1 and TRBJ1-2; TRBD1 is a possible D gene (6 bases). The sample taken for sequencing was PBMCs or T cells enriched from blood (not recorded which). CDR3 in DNA: TGTGCCAGCAGTGATACAGGGAACGGCTACACCTTC. Protein: CASSDTGNGYTF.